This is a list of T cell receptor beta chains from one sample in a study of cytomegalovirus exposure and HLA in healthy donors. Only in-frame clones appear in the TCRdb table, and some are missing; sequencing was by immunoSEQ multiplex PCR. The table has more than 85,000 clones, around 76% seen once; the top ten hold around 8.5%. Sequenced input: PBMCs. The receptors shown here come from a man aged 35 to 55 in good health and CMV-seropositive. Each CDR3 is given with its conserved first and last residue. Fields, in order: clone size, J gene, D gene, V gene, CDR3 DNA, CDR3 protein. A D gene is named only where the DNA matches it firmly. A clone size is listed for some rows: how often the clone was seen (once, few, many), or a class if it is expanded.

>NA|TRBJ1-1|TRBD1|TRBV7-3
TGTGCCAGCAGCTTACGCTCCGTCACAGGGGGCACTGAAGCTTTCTTT
CASSLRSVTGGTEAFF
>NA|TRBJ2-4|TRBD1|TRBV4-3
TGCGCCAGCAGCCGGACAGGGGACGCCAAAAACATTCAGTACTTC
CASSRTGDAKNIQYF
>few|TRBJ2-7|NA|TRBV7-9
TGTGCCACCACTGTGCGATGGGCCGACGAGCAGTACTTC
CATTVRWADEQYF
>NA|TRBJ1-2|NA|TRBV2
TGTGCCAGCCGTACAGGGCCCAGCGGCTACACCTTC
CASRTGPSGYTF
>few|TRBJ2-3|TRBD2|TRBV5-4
TGTGCCAGCAGCTCACTAGCGGGGGGCACAGATACGCAGTATTTT
CASSSLAGGTDTQYF
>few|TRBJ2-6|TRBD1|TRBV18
TGTGCCAGCTCACCAACAGGGGTTGTTGAAACAGGGGGCGCTGGGGCCAACGTCCTGACTTTC
CASSPTGVVETGGAGANVLTF
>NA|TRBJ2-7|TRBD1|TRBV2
TGTGCCAGCATGCAGGGGGTCTCCTACGAGCAGTACTTC
CASMQGVSYEQYF
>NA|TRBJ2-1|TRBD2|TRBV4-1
TGCGCCAGCAGCCAAGATGTAGCGGGAAACTACAATGAGCAGTTCTTC
CASSQDVAGNYNEQFF
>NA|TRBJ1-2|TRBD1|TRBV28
TGTGCCAGCATGTCTCCGGGACAGAACACCTATGGCTACACCTTC
CASMSPGQNTYGYTF
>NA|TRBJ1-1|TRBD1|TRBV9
TGTGCCAGCAGCTTCAGTCTGAGACAGGGTCTTAACACTGAAGCTTTCTTT
CASSFSLRQGLNTEAFF
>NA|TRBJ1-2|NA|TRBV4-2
TGTGCCAGCAGCCAAGATTATCGACAGGAGGATGGCTACACCTTC
CASSQDYRQEDGYTF
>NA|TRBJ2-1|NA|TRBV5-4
TGTGCCAGCAGCGGGGACAAGCAGAATGAGCAGTTCTTC
CASSGDKQNEQFF
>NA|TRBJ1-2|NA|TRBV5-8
TGTGCCAGCAGCTTGGTTCGACAGACCTTC
CASSLVRQTF
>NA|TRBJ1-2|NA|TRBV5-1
TGCGCCAGCAGCTTGGGCGGGGGCTATGGCTACACCTTC
CASSLGGGYGYTF
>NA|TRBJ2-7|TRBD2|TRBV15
TGTGCCACCAGCAGAGCACTAGCGGGAGGCTCCTACGAGCAGTACTTC
CATSRALAGGSYEQYF
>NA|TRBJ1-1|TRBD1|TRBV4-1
TGCGCCAGCAGCCAAGGAGGAGGGGGCGCGGTCCAAGCTTTCTTT
CASSQGGGGAVQAFF
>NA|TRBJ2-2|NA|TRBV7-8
TGTGCCAGCAGCCCGACTGGGTCGGGGGCGAACACCGGGGAGCTGTTTTTT
CASSPTGSGANTGELFF
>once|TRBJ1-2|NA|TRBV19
TGTGCCAGTAGTATAGATCTAAACAGGCCGTCTCTCGGCTACACCTTC
CASSIDLNRPSLGYTF
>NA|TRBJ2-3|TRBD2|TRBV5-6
TGTGCCAGCAGCCTCGGGGGGGTCCCAGATACGCAGTATTTT
CASSLGGVPDTQYF
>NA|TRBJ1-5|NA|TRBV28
TGTGCCAGCGTTATAAGCAGGGGAGAAAAGCAGCCCCAGCATTTT
CASVISRGEKQPQHF
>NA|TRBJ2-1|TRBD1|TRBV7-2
TGTGCCAGCAGCAGAAGAGGGGGCGACAATGAGCAGTTCTTC
CASSRRGGDNEQFF
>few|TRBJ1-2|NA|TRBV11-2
TGTGCCAGCAGCTCTCAGAGGCTTTTTGGTTACACCTTC
CASSSQRLFGYTF
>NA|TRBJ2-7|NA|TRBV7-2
TGTGCCAGCAGCTTCGGCGGGGCCTCCTACGAGCAGTACTTC
CASSFGGASYEQYF
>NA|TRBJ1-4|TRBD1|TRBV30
TGTGCCTGGAGGACAGGGGGGAATGAAAAACTGTTTTTT
CAWRTGGNEKLFF
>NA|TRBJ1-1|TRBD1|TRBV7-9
TGTGCCAGCAGCTGGGCAGGGGGGACTGAAGCTTTCTTT
CASSWAGGTEAFF
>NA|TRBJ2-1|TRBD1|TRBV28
TGTGCCAGCAGCCTGACAGGGAATGGGGCAGGTGAGCAGTTCTTC
CASSLTGNGAGEQFF
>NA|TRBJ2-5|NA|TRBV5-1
TGCGCCAGCAGCGTCCTTTCAGAGACCCAGTACTTC
CASSVLSETQYF
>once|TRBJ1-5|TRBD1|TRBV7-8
TGTGCCAGCAGCTTAGTTGACAGGGGTTTTAGCAATCAGCCCCAGCATTTT
CASSLVDRGFSNQPQHF
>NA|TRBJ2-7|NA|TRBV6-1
TGTGCCAGCATGTTCGCGCCTTACGAGCAGTACTTC
CASMFAPYEQYF
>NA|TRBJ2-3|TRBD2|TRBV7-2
TGTGCCAGCAGCTTGAGGGCGGGGGGCCTCACAGATACGCAGTATTTT
CASSLRAGGLTDTQYF
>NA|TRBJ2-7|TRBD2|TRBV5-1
TGCGCCAGCAGCCCTAGCGGGATTACGGGAGAGCAGTACTTC
CASSPSGITGEQYF
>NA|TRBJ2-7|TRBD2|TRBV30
TGTGCCTGGAATGAGGGACTAAACTACGAGCAGTACTTC
CAWNEGLNYEQYF
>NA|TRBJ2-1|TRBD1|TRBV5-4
TGTGCCAGCAGCTCCGGGACAGGGTTCAATGAGCAGTTCTTC
CASSSGTGFNEQFF
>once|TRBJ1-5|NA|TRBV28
TGTGCCAGCAGTGAAGCGGGCAGGAGCGGGCAGCCCCAGCATTTT
CASSEAGRSGQPQHF
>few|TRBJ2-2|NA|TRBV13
TGTGCCAGCAGCTATCGTCACAGCACCGGGGAGCTGTTTTTT
CASSYRHSTGELFF
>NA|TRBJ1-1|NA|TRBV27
TGTGCCAGCAGTTTCCGCGCCCCTTCCTCGGGTCGGAACACTGAAGCTTTCTTT
CASSFRAPSSGRNTEAFF
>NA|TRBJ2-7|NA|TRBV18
TGTGCCAGCTCACCGGTTGCAGGGGTCTACGAGCAGTACTTC
CASSPVAGVYEQYF
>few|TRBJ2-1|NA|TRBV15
TGTGCCACCAGCAGACGAGGCTATGAGCAGTTCTTC
CATSRRGYEQFF
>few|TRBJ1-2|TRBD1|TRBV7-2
TGTGCCAGCAGCTCGGCCCTGACAGGGTTCCGAGGCTACACCTTC
CASSSALTGFRGYTF
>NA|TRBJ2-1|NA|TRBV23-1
TGCGCCAGCAGCGGGGTGGCGGTACACAATGAGCAGTTCTTC
CASSGVAVHNEQFF
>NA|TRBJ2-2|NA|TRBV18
TGTGCCAGCTCACCCAACTTTGCAGGGGATACCGGGGAGCTGTTTTTT
CASSPNFAGDTGELFF
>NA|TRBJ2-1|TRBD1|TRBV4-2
TGTGCCAGCAGCCAGAGGTGGGGACAGAGCTCCTACAATGAGCAGTTCTTC
CASSQRWGQSSYNEQFF
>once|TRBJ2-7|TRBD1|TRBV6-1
TGTGCCAGCAAGGCCGGGACAGGGGGCTACGAGCAGTACTTC
CASKAGTGGYEQYF
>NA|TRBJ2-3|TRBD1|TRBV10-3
TGTGCCATCAGCCTGACAGGGAGCACAGATACGCAGTATTTT
CAISLTGSTDTQYF
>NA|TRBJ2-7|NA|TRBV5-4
TGTGCCAGCAGCTTGGGGGCTTCCTACGAGCAGTACTTC
CASSLGASYEQYF
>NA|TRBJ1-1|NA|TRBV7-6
TGTGCCAGCAGCCTATGGGGTTCGGGGACTGAAGCTTTCTTT
CASSLWGSGTEAFF
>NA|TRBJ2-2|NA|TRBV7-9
TGTGCCAGCAGAGCGGAGCCAGCGAACACCGGGGAGCTGTTTTTT
CASRAEPANTGELFF
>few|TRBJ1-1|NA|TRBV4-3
TGCGCCAGCAGCCAAGAACCCGGGACACAAGCTTTCTTT
CASSQEPGTQAFF